This TCR beta chain was sequenced for a study of T cell changes during pregnancy in multiple sclerosis. Profiling relied on immunoSEQ multiplex PCR, and the TCRdb table lists in-frame clones only, not all of them. The profile shows around 75,000 clones, approximately 88% of them singletons. Germline V CDR1 and CDR2: MNHEY, SVGAGI. The germline V and J ends were trimmed by 5 bases and 8 bases, with 6 bases remaining between them. There are 11 residues in the CDR3. This clonotype originated in a female donor in good health, enrolled as a control in a pregnancy study. The V gene is TRBV6-5, the J gene TRBJ2-2, with D hard to call. The input for sequencing was peripheral blood, taken in the first trimester of pregnancy. CDR3 DNA: TGTGCCAGCAGTACCAGGGGGGAGCTGTTTTTT. It specifies CASSTRGELFF.